The 8 T cell receptor beta chains given below trace back to one sample, sequenced in a study of shared clonotypes between healthy human individuals. Naive CD8 cells comprised CD45RO-negative, CCR7-positively selected cells, excluding terminally differentiated effector memory CD45RA+ cells. The protocol was immunoSEQ multiplex PCR, while the TCRdb copy is restricted to in-frame clones and leaves out a portion. Of about 2 million clones listed, roughly 94% are singletons. Material: naive CD8+ T cells sorted from blood. The receptors shown here come from a man between 18 and 35 years old in good health.

This chain joins TRBV4-1 and TRBJ2-3; no clear D. This CDR3 has 14 residues. Between the trimmed V and J ends, which lost 0 bases and 5 bases, there was a span of 9 bases. CDR1 and CDR2 (germline): MGHRA, YSYEKL. The CDR3 sequence is CASSQEGSGDTQYF. In DNA form, the CDR3 reads TGCGCCAGCAGCCAAGAGGGTTCCGGAGATACGCAGTATTTT.

This clone was found once. The chain has TRBV20-1 and TRBJ2-1, with D perhaps matching TRBD1 or TRBD2 (5 bases each). V lost 2 bases and J 10 bases, leaving 9 bases between the germline ends. CDR3 size: 11 residues. Germline-derived CDR1 and CDR2 are DFQATT and SNEGSKA (reference sequence). The CDR3 region has the DNA TGCAGTGCTAGACCTGAGGGGGAGCAGTTCTTC. Translation gives CSARPEGEQFF.

The rearrangement links TRBV4-3 to TRBJ1-2, with 10 bases that match TRBD1. With 4 bases clipped from V and 6 bases from J, the junction kept 8 bases outside the gene matches. The CDR3 extends over 15 amino acids. CDR1 LGHNA and CDR2 YSLEER come from the germline V gene. The CDR3 spells CASSPKTGGVNGYTF. Written as DNA, the CDR3 is TGCGCCAGCAGCCCTAAGACAGGGGGCGTGAATGGCTACACCTTC.

The rearrangement uses TRBV4-1 and TRBJ2-7; 9 bases are shared with TRBD2. The CDR3 contains 14 residues. V lost 2 bases, J lost 4 bases, and 3 bases stayed unmatched. Germline V lookup: CDR1 MGHRA, CDR2 YSYEKL. CDR3 DNA: TGCGCCAGCAGCCAAAAGCGGGGGGCTTACGAGCAGTACTTC. It yields the protein CASSQKRGAYEQYF.

This rearrangement joins TRBV13 to TRBJ2-7; 9 bases are a match to TRBD2. V lost 8 bases, J lost 12 bases, and 11 bases stayed unmatched. CDR1 PRHDT and CDR2 FYEKMQ come from the germline V gene (reference sequence). The CDR3 has 12 amino acids. In DNA form, the CDR3 reads TGTGCCAGCGGAACTAGCGGGTCCCCGGGGTACTTC. This gives the protein CASGTSGSPGYF.

This rearrangement joins TRBV27 to TRBJ2-7, with a possible D match to TRBD2 (5 bases). Looked up from germline, CDR1 is MNHEY and CDR2 is SMNVEV (reference sequence). This CDR3 is 15 amino acids long. V was clipped by 0 bases and J by 2 bases, with 11 bases between them. CDR3 DNA sequence: TGTGCCAGCAGTTTATCTTCCCGGGGAACCTACGAGCAGTACTTC. Translating it yields CASSLSSRGTYEQYF.

The CDR3 sequence: CAGQGDHYEQYF. The CDR3 DNA reads as TGTGCCGGGCAGGGGGATCACTACGAGCAGTACTTC. The V and J genes are TRBV6-4 and TRBJ2-7; 7 bases fit TRBD1. V dropped 11 bases and J dropped 3; count of bases not matched to a gene: 7. Germline V gene data show CDR1 as MRHNA and CDR2 as SNTAGT. The CDR3 has 12 residues.

Turning to this clone: Other DNA sequences in the sample encode the same CDR3. The genes are TRBV5-3 and TRBJ2-7; D gene unclear. TRBV5-3 is assigned to the ORF class and has an uncertain function. This CDR3 is 13 amino acids long. V was pared by 4 bases and J by 3 bases, with 11 bases between. CDR3: CARSPMRLYEQYF. CDR3 in DNA: TGTGCCAGAAGCCCTATGCGGCTCTACGAGCAGTACTTC.